The 2 T cell receptor beta chains below come from one sample, sequenced in a study of CD8 T cells in Susac syndrome. Reverse transcription of about 0.5 to 1 ug RNA was carried out with random hexamers. MiXCR, run by TCRdb on the immunoSEQ multiplex PCR reads, gives a single entry per CDR3 protein. Here the sample spans around 79,000 distinct CDR3 sequences, around 94% being singletons. Sequenced sample: CD8+ T cells from PBMCs. The receptors come from a human donor with Susac syndrome.

This sequence joins TRBV4-1 and TRBJ2-5; D may be TRBD2 (7 bases). This CDR3 spans 13 amino acids. Trimming pared 6 bases from V and 5 bases from J, leaving 13 bases between. Germline loops: CDR1 MGHRA, CDR2 YSYEKL. This CDR3 reads CASRGGARETQYF. The CDR3 bases are TGCGCCAGCAGAGGGGGGGCCCGGGAGACCCAGTACTTC.

V gene TRBV19 combines with J gene TRBJ1-2, with D possibly being TRBD1 (6 bases). The CDR3 sequence is 14 residues long. V was pared by 5 bases and J by 4 bases, with 14 bases between. Germline CDR1 is LNHDA and CDR2 is SQIVND (reference sequence). The CDR3: CASSPRTVRYGYTF. The CDR3 DNA sequence: TGTGCCAGTAGTCCTCGGACAGTCCGCTATGGCTACACCTTC. Based on the CDR3 plus reference TRBV19 and TRBJ1-2, the full variable domain is DGGITQSPKYLFRKEGQNVTLSCEQNLNHDAMYWYRQDPGQGLRLIYYSQIVNDFQKGDIAEGYSVSREKKESFPLTVTSAQKNPTAFYLCASSPRTVRYGYTFGSGTRLTVV.